Below, 22 T cell receptor beta chains from the same sample are listed, as sequenced in a study of blood T cell repertoires in COVID-19. Assay: immunoSEQ multiplex PCR; the TCRdb copy retains only in-frame clones and omits some. The data hold about 400,000 clones, with around 87% observed a single time. Sample: peripheral blood. The receptors originated from a human donor in a cohort sampled during active COVID-19.

The gene calls are TRBV5-1 and TRBJ1-1, with a tentative D call TRBD1 (6 bases). With 4 bases removed from V and 0 bases from J, the gap between germline ends came to 7 bases. Germline V gene data show CDR1 as SGHRS and CDR2 as YFSETQ. This CDR3 has 13 amino acids. CDR3 amino acids: CASSRQVNTEAFF. The CDR3 DNA follows: TGCGCCAGCAGCCGACAGGTGAACACTGAAGCTTTCTTT.

The chain couples TRBV7-9 to TRBJ2-3; 10 bases fit TRBD1. Germline assignment: CDR1 SEHNR and CDR2 FQNEAQ (reference sequence). The J segment lost 5 bases and the V segment lost 5 bases, leaving 7 bases of the junction unmatched. CDR3 length: 15 amino acids. CDR3 sequence (DNA): TGTGCCAGCAGCGGAACCGGGACAGGGGTAGATACGCAGTATTTT. Its protein is CASSGTGTGVDTQYF.

This rearrangement joins TRBV19 to TRBJ1-2, with D possibly being TRBD1 (6 bases). V was trimmed by 0 bases and J by 8 bases, leaving 16 bases between them. CDR1 and CDR2 from the germline V gene are LNHDA and SQIVND (reference sequence). This CDR3 contains 15 residues. The CDR3 nucleotides are TGTGCCAGTAGTATAGAGACCACAGGGTTCTACGGCTACACCTTC. Its translation: CASSIETTGFYGYTF.

The chain uses TRBV3-1 (or the pseudogene TRBV3-2) and TRBJ2-7, with 8 bases that match TRBD2. Germline values: CDR1 LGHDT, CDR2 YNNKEL (reference sequence). This CDR3 has 17 residues. After removal of 1 base from V and 6 bases from J, the junction contained 14 bases not matched to a gene. The CDR3 DNA sequence: TGTGCCAGCAGCCAAGGGCCAGCGGGGGTGTTTCTGGCCGAGCAGTACTTC. This gives the protein CASSQGPAGVFLAEQYF.

The chain recombines TRBV5-1 with TRBJ1-4; 9 positions agree with TRBD1. This CDR3 is built from 15 residues. J lost 5 bases, V lost 4 bases, and 6 bases had no gene match. From germline, CDR1 is SGHRS and CDR2 YFSETQ. The CDR3 DNA reads TGCGCCAGCAGCCCTGCGACAGGGGGAAATGAAAAACTGTTTTTT. Translated, it gives CASSPATGGNEKLFF.

The V gene is TRBV3-1 (or the pseudogene TRBV3-2), the J gene TRBJ2-7, with 9 bases matching TRBD1. Unmatched junction bases numbered 10, after V lost 5 bases and J lost 5 bases. CDR3 length: 15 amino acids. Germline values: CDR1 LGHDT, CDR2 YNNKEL (reference sequence). The CDR3 nucleotides read TGTGCCAGCAGCTCCCCCGGGACAGGGAGCAACGAGCAGTACTTC. The encoded protein is CASSSPGTGSNEQYF.

The chain couples TRBV21-1 to TRBJ2-7; the D segment call TRBD1 is taken from the table without a DNA check. TRBV21-1 is a pseudogene. This CDR3 contains 14 residues. CDR3 region: CASSKGGRTYEQYF. For the CDR3, the DNA is TGTGCCAGCAGCAAAGGGGGCAGGACATACGAGCAGTACTTC.

The gene calls are TRBV11-2 and TRBJ1-1; unclear D gene. The V gene lost 5 bases and the J gene lost 0 bases, with 10 bases spanning the gap. There are 14 residues in the CDR3. CDR1 and CDR2 (germline): SGHAT, FQNNGV. The CDR3 sequence: CASSEQPMNTEAFF. CDR3 nucleotides: TGTGCCAGCAGCGAACAGCCAATGAACACTGAAGCTTTCTTT.

This clone was seen only once. This chain uses TRBV19 with TRBJ2-7; 7 bases are a match to TRBD2. V was pared by 7 bases and J by 2 bases, with 8 bases of the junction left unmatched. The germline CDR1 and CDR2 sequences are LNHDA and SQIVND (reference sequence). The CDR3 consists of 14 residues. This chain's CDR3 is CASTKRGGPYEQYF. The CDR3 region has the DNA TGTGCCAGTACCAAGCGGGGCGGTCCCTACGAGCAGTACTTC.

The chain is built from TRBV5-1 and TRBJ1-5; 7 bases align to TRBD1. CDR1 is SGHRS and CDR2 is YFSETQ in the germline V gene. The CDR3 loop spans 14 amino acids. The ends lost 4 bases at V and 2 bases at J; junction bases unmatched: 3. DNA of the CDR3: TGCGCCAGCAGCGAGGGGACAGGCAATCAGCCCCAGCATTTT. The encoded protein is CASSEGTGNQPQHF.

The genes are TRBV19 and TRBJ2-1; D unresolved. The CDR3 contains 14 residues. V dropped 6 bases and J dropped 0 bases, with 9 bases sitting between them. Germline values: CDR1 LNHDA, CDR2 SQIVND (reference sequence). The CDR3 is CASSGLSSYNEQFF. CDR3 DNA sequence: TGTGCCAGTAGCGGGTTAAGCTCCTACAATGAGCAGTTCTTC.

The chain uses TRBV12-3 or TRBV12-4 and TRBJ1-1; tentatively, D is TRBD1 (6 bases). Trimming stripped 7 bases from V and 4 bases from J, with 13 bases between. CDR3 size: 13 residues. The CDR3 DNA follows: TGTGCCAGCACCTTAGGGGGAGTCACTGAAGCTTTCTTT. Amino acid sequence: CASTLGGVTEAFF.

This chain connects TRBV9 to TRBJ2-5, with D possibly matching TRBD2 (6 bases). V dropped 2 bases and J dropped 5 bases, with 19 bases sitting between them. This CDR3 is built from 16 residues. The germline V gene encodes CDR1 SGDLS and CDR2 YYNGEE. In DNA form, the CDR3 reads TGTGCCAGCAGCGTCGGGAGCGCGCCCCGCCTGGAGACCCAGTACTTC. Protein sequence: CASSVGSAPRLETQYF.

The CDR3 loop is CASSLDWTVTYEQYF. The CDR3 DNA is TGCGCCAGCAGCTTGGATTGGACAGTTACCTACGAGCAGTACTTC. The rearrangement joins TRBV5-1 to TRBJ2-7; D may be TRBD1 (6 bases). The ends were cut back, 0 bases at V and 2 bases at J, with 12 bases in the middle. The CDR3 spans 15 residues. CDR1 is SGHRS and CDR2 is YFSETQ in the germline V gene.

The chain joins TRBV7-2 to TRBJ2-7; weak D call: TRBD2 (7 bases). This CDR3 is 13 amino acids long. The ends were cut back, 4 bases at V and 9 bases at J, with 16 bases in the middle. The germline V gene has CDR1 SGHTA and CDR2 FQGNSA. CDR3 protein: CASSSTSGGGQYF. The CDR3 DNA sequence: TGTGCCAGCAGCTCAACTTCGGGGGGCGGGCAGTACTTC.

This clone was seen a few times. The J gene is TRBJ2-2, the V gene TRBV19; maybe TRBD2 (6 bases). Germline V gene sequence: CDR1 LNHDA, CDR2 SQIVND (reference sequence). The V gene lost 5 bases and the J gene lost 6 bases, with 19 bases spanning the gap. The CDR3 is 16 residues long. The CDR3 spells CASSRLAGFKAGELFF. In DNA, the CDR3 is TGTGCCAGTAGTCGTCTGGCGGGGTTCAAAGCCGGGGAGCTGTTTTTT.

This chain uses TRBV7-2 with TRBJ2-1; D not resolved. Germline CDR1 and CDR2: SGHTA and FQGNSA. The CDR3 has 15 residues. V lost 1 base to trimming and J lost 5 bases, with 12 bases between them. The CDR3 DNA reads as TGTGCCAGCAGCTTAGGACTGGCCATACACAATGAGCAGTTCTTC. Protein sequence: CASSLGLAIHNEQFF.

This chain joins TRBV30 and TRBJ1-2; D gene ambiguous. The CDR3 has 11 residues. From germline, CDR1 is GTSNPN and CDR2 SVGIG (reference sequence). Trimming left V 1 base short and J 5 bases short, with 5 bases between. CDR3 region: CAWSASYGYTF. The CDR3 nucleotides read TGTGCCTGGAGTGCCTCTTATGGCTACACCTTC. The full variable domain, its missing parts supplied by reference TRBV30 and TRBJ1-2, is SQTIHQWPATLVQPVGSPLSLECTVEGTSNPNLYWYRQAAGRGLQLLFYSVGIGQISSEVPQNLSASRPQDRQFILSSKKLLLSDSGFYLCAWSASYGYTFGSGTRLTVV.

The table lists this clone with a few counts. The rearrangement uses TRBV7-3 and TRBJ1-5, with unresolved D. The CDR3 is 15 amino acids. Looked up from germline, CDR1 is SGHTA and CDR2 is FQGTGA. V was trimmed by 2 bases and J by 2 bases, leaving 10 bases between them. The CDR3 region has the DNA TGTGCCAGCAGCTTAGAGGGATTGGGCAATCAGCCCCAGCATTTT. Its protein is CASSLEGLGNQPQHF.

V is TRBV4-2 and J is TRBJ1-1; D is unclear. The CDR3 loop spans 14 amino acids. Germline V gene sequence: CDR1 LGHNA, CDR2 YNFKEQ. Trimming cost V 0 bases and J 8 bases, with 13 bases left between them. DNA of the CDR3: TGTGCCAGCAGCCAAGATGGGCCGGGGTCCGAAGCTTTCTTT. Its protein product is CASSQDGPGSEAFF.

The V and J genes are TRBV21-1 and TRBJ2-4; the table's TRBD1 call for D was not verified on the DNA. TRBV21-1 is deemed a pseudogene. The CDR3 totals 17 residues. The CDR3 bases are TGTGCCAGCAGCAGGATCACAGGGGGGGGAGACAAAAACATTCAGTACTTC. Encoded protein: CASSRITGGGDKNIQYF.

The CDR3 DNA reads TGTGCCTGGAGCTCGAAAACAGGGGCCCCTAGCAATCAGCCCCAGCATTTT. This encodes CAWSSKTGAPSNQPQHF. The rearrangement joins TRBV30 to TRBJ1-5; 7 positions match TRBD1. With 3 bases clipped from V and 0 bases from J, the junction kept 11 bases outside the gene matches. This CDR3 comprises 17 residues. CDR1 is GTSNPN and CDR2 is SVGIG in the germline V gene (reference sequence).